This record looks at one TCR beta chain sequence and its context. Its matching antigen is unknown. Germline CDR1 is MNHNS and CDR2 is SASEGT. Trimming shortened V by 2 bases and J by 6 bases, and 42 bases separated the two germline ends. This CDR3 region has 24 residues. This specimen belongs to a study of regulatory T cells. Broader study findings: Hydrophobic residues at CDR3 positions 6 and 7 were enriched in conventional CD4+ T cells of CD3G-deficient patients.

The primer mix had 52 TRBV and 13 TRBJ primers. The method was immunoSEQ multiplex PCR; TCRdb's version includes in-frame clones alone and lacks a portion of them. The sample has over 20,000 clones, 88% seen once; the top ten hold about 1.3%. The sequenced sample was conventional CD4+ T cells sorted from blood. The rearrangement uses TRBV6-1 and TRBJ2-3; a possible D gene is TRBD2 (8 bases). The source is a child aged 5-17 years with CD3G deficiency. For the CDR3, the DNA is TGTGCCAGCAGTGAAACTCCGGGACAGTTGGGTAGGTTTGTGGAGCGGGAGACCTTGGATACGCAGTATTTT. Translating it yields CASSETPGQLGRFVERETLDTQYF.